The 26 T cell receptor beta chains listed next were all sequenced from one sample in a study of control samples from healthy donors and cancer patients (dated by TCRdb to 2020 to 2021). Library construction relied on the immunoSEQ multiplex PCR assay. Sourced from immuneACCESS, this table was stored by TCRdb with only in-frame sequences that have V and J called. A share of the clones is absent; for the studies checked, an unresolved V gene accounts for under half, and the remainder has no known explanation. In all, the sample holds under 200,000 clones, and approximately 94% of those were seen once. The ten largest clones take up about 9.3% of the sample. Input material: blood. These receptors came from a woman in her thirties or forties in good health.

V usage is TRBV25-1 and J usage is TRBJ1-5; D is unclear. Looked up from germline, CDR1 is MGHDK and CDR2 is SYGVNS. The CDR3 is 15 amino acids. V was cut by 7 bases and J by 4 bases, with 17 bases left in between. CDR3 sequence: CASMERTVRNQPQHF. CDR3 DNA: TGTGCCAGCATGGAAAGGACGGTGAGAAATCAGCCCCAGCATTTT.

V and J are TRBV2 and TRBJ2-6; possibly TRBD1 for D (6 bases). Germline V lookup: CDR1 SNHLY, CDR2 FYNNEI. V lost 2 bases and J 0 bases, leaving 14 bases between the germline ends. The CDR3 spans 18 residues. The CDR3, as DNA: TGTGCCAGCAGTGAATTTGGACAGAGCAACTCTGGGGCCAACGTCCTGACTTTC. It specifies CASSEFGQSNSGANVLTF. Based on the CDR3 plus reference TRBV2 and TRBJ2-6, the full variable domain is EPEVTQTPSHQVTQMGQEVILRCVPISNHLYFYWYRQILGQKVEFLVSFYNNEISEKSEIFDDQFSVERPDGSNFTLKIRSTKLEDSAMYFCASSEFGQSNSGANVLTFGAGSRLTVL.

The genes are TRBV5-1 and TRBJ2-3, with D unresolved. The V gene's germline CDR1 is SGHRS and CDR2 YFSETQ. This CDR3 is built from 15 residues. V was pared by 4 bases and J by 2 bases, with 14 bases between. CDR3 sequence reads: CASSADPLNTDTQYF. The DNA for the CDR3 is TGCGCCAGCAGCGCAGACCCATTAAACACAGATACGCAGTATTTT.

The chain couples TRBV7-9 to TRBJ2-3; D gene uncertain. The CDR3 is made up of 14 amino acids. V was shortened by 1 base and J by 4 bases, with 9 bases between the two germline ends. CDR1 and CDR2 (germline): SEHNR, FQNEAQ (reference sequence). The CDR3, as DNA: TGTGCCAGCAGCTTAGAATATCTAGCAGATACGCAGTATTTT. Protein sequence: CASSLEYLADTQYF.

CDR3 DNA: TGTGCCAGCAGCTTTGGGCAGGGGGAAACCTACGAGCAGTACTTC. Its translation: CASSFGQGETYEQYF. The chain uses TRBV7-8 and TRBJ2-7; 7 bases are shared with TRBD1. The CDR3 spans 15 residues. Germline assignment: CDR1 SGHVS and CDR2 FQNEAQ. With V trimmed by 3 bases and J by 2 bases, 7 bases remained unmatched.

The chain uses TRBV4-3 and TRBJ1-2, with 8 bases matching TRBD1. The CDR3 has 17 amino acids. The ends lost 4 bases at V and 2 bases at J; junction bases unmatched: 12. Germline CDR1 LGHNA, CDR2 YSLEER. CDR3 sequence: CASSLGTRTGLNYGYTF. The DNA for the CDR3 is TGCGCCAGCAGCCTCGGAACACGGACAGGGTTAAACTATGGCTACACCTTC.

The chain uses TRBV19 and TRBJ2-1, with 8 bases that match TRBD2. The germline CDR1 and CDR2 sequences are LNHDA and SQIVND (reference sequence). CDR3 length equals 15 residues. V lost 5 bases and J lost 9; bases outside the gene matches: 12. The CDR3 coding sequence is TGTGCCAGTAGTGTGGCGGGAGGTTTTAGGGCTGAGCAGTTCTTC. Its translation: CASSVAGGFRAEQFF.

The V call is TRBV29-1, the J call TRBJ1-4; D gene unclear. The CDR3 sequence is 10 residues long. Trimming took 8 bases from V and 11 from J, leaving 12 bases between them. Germline V gene sequence: CDR1 SQVTM, CDR2 ANQGSEA. CDR3 loop: CSPESGKLFF. The CDR3 DNA reads as TGCAGCCCCGAGTCCGGGAAACTGTTTTTT.

The V call is TRBV4-1, the J call TRBJ2-7; the D gene is possibly TRBD2 (7 bases). With 3 bases removed from V and 6 bases from J, the gap between germline ends came to 12 bases. The CDR3 length is 13 residues. CDR1 is MGHRA, CDR2 YSYEKL, per germline. The CDR3 spells CASSHLGGPEQYF. CDR3 nucleotides: TGCGCCAGCAGCCACTTGGGGGGGCCCGAGCAGTACTTC.

In DNA form, the CDR3 reads TGTGCCAGCAGTTTAGGGGGGCAGGCCGCCTACGAGCAGTACTTC. Translated: CASSLGGQAAYEQYF. The chain carries TRBV27 and TRBJ2-7, with D possibly being TRBD1 or TRBD2 (6 bases each). This CDR3 contains 15 residues. Germline CDR1 is MNHEY and CDR2 is SMNVEV (reference sequence). V gave up 2 bases and J gave up 2 bases, with 13 bases separating them.

V usage is TRBV7-9 and J usage is TRBJ1-6, with TRBD1 matching 8 bases. V shed 4 bases and J 6 bases; nucleotides not matched to a gene: 2. The germline gives CDR1 SEHNR, CDR2 FQNEAQ (reference sequence). This CDR3 is built from 14 residues. CDR3 sequence: CASSSGQVNSPLHF. Here the CDR3 DNA reads TGTGCCAGCAGCTCGGGACAGGTTAATTCACCCCTCCACTTT.

This chain links TRBV6-6 with TRBJ2-3; D possibly matches TRBD1 or TRBD2 (5 bases each). V shed 0 bases and J shed 3 bases, with 13 bases lying between them. This CDR3 has 16 amino acids. Germline-derived CDR1 and CDR2 are MNHNY and SVGAGI (reference sequence). This CDR3 reads CASSYSRGGWTDTQYF. The CDR3 DNA follows: TGTGCCAGCAGTTACTCGAGGGGTGGTTGGACAGATACGCAGTATTTT.

The chain is built from TRBV7-7 and TRBJ1-5; 8 positions match TRBD1. V lost 0 bases and J lost 0; bases outside the gene matches: 4. Germline-derived CDR1 and CDR2 are SSHAT and FNYEAQ (reference sequence). CDR3 length: 17 amino acids. The CDR3, as DNA: TGTGCCAGCAGCTTAGCGGGGACAGGACCTAGCAATCAGCCCCAGCATTTT. Translated, it gives CASSLAGTGPSNQPQHF.

V gene TRBV28 combines with J gene TRBJ1-2; 11 bases match TRBD1. The CDR3 runs to 16 residues. Looked up from germline, CDR1 is MDHEN and CDR2 is SYDVKM. V trimming: 5 bases; J trimming: 8 bases; junction bases outside the gene matches: 13. CDR3 amino acids: CASSTLGQGGSVGYTF. As DNA, the CDR3 is TGTGCCAGCAGTACGTTGGGACAGGGGGGGTCTGTCGGCTACACCTTC.

The genes are TRBV12-5 and TRBJ2-5, with 8 bases matching TRBD1. V shed 0 bases, J shed 7 bases, and the junction held 7 bases outside the gene matches. The CDR3 runs 15 residues. Germline V gene data show CDR1 as LGHNT and CDR2 as FRNRAP. CDR3 nucleotide sequence: TGTGCTAGTGGTTTGGTACAGGGGGGCTTAGTGACCCAGTACTTC. Translating it yields CASGLVQGGLVTQYF.

CDR3 DNA: TGCGCCAGCAGCCAAGATTCGGGAGCGAACACCGGGGAGCTGTTTTTT. Translating it yields CASSQDSGANTGELFF. V usage is TRBV4-3 and J usage is TRBJ2-2; tentative D call: TRBD2 (6 bases). The V and J ends lost 0 bases and 0 bases respectively, with 8 bases between them. The CDR3 sequence is 16 residues long. In germline, CDR1 is LGHNA, CDR2 YSLEER.

CDR3 loop: CASSQGGQATQPQHF. In DNA, the CDR3 is TGTGCCAGCAGCCAAGGGGGACAGGCGACACAGCCCCAGCATTTT. V gene TRBV4-2 combines with J gene TRBJ1-5, with 8 positions matching TRBD1. Germline CDR1 reads LGHNA; CDR2 reads YNFKEQ. The CDR3 is 15 residues long. Unmatched junction bases numbered 6, after V lost 1 base and J lost 7 bases.

The chain carries TRBV24-1 and TRBJ2-2; perhaps TRBD1 as D (5 bases). The germline V and J ends were trimmed by 4 bases and 4 bases, with 9 bases remaining between them. There are 14 residues in the CDR3. The germline gives CDR1 KGHDR, CDR2 SFDVKD. The CDR3 region has the DNA TGTGCCACCAGTGACCAGGGTATCACCGGGGAGCTGTTTTTT. This sequence encodes CATSDQGITGELFF.

The V call is TRBV7-9, the J call TRBJ1-3; no clear D. The CDR3 runs to 15 residues. Trimming took off 1 base at V and 4 bases at J, with 11 bases between the two ends. CDR1 SEHNR and CDR2 FQNEAQ come from the germline V gene (reference sequence). This CDR3 reads CASSLEGRPGNTIYF. CDR3 bases: TGTGCCAGCAGCTTAGAGGGCAGACCCGGAAACACCATATATTTT.

This chain connects TRBV3-1 (or the pseudogene TRBV3-2) to TRBJ1-2; D uncertain. The CDR3 spans 12 residues. Germline assignment: CDR1 LGHDT and CDR2 YNNKEL (reference sequence). V shed 0 bases and J shed 2 bases, with 1 base lying between them. The CDR3 region has the DNA TGTGCCAGCAGCCAAGACAACTATGGCTACACCTTC. This sequence encodes CASSQDNYGYTF.

The chain employs TRBV30 and TRBJ1-1; D not resolved. The CDR3 spans 14 residues. CDR1 and CDR2 (germline): GTSNPN, SVGIG (reference sequence). Trimming left V 3 bases short and J 4 bases short, with 15 bases between. CDR3 region: CAWRGSTYPTEAFF. The CDR3 DNA is TGTGCCTGGAGGGGGTCGACTTACCCCACTGAAGCTTTCTTT.

The chain links TRBV15 to TRBJ2-1, with D unresolved. CDR1 is LNHNV, CDR2 YYDKDF, per germline (reference sequence). The CDR3 is 12 amino acids. V shed 3 bases and J shed 9 bases, with 9 bases lying between them. CDR3 nucleotide sequence: TGTGCCACCAGCAGCACCGGCGGTGAGCAGTTCTTC. Translated: CATSSTGGEQFF.

This chain links TRBV4-2 with TRBJ1-4; D gene ambiguous. V dropped 2 bases and J dropped 0 bases, with 10 bases sitting between them. The CDR3 has 16 amino acids. Germline V lookup: CDR1 LGHNA, CDR2 YNFKEQ. This CDR3 reads CASSQPHSATNEKLFF. DNA for the CDR3: TGTGCCAGCAGCCAACCGCACAGTGCAACTAATGAAAAACTGTTTTTT.

This chain connects TRBV18 to TRBJ1-3; TRBD1 aligns across 12 bases. The CDR3 is 16 amino acids. J gave up 2 bases and V 8 bases, and 7 bases lay outside the gene matches. CDR1 KGHSH and CDR2 LQKENI come from the germline V gene. This chain's CDR3 is CASTPGQGAAGNTIYF. The DNA for the CDR3 is TGTGCCAGCACGCCGGGACAGGGGGCGGCTGGAAACACCATATATTTT.

This chain links TRBV7-3 with TRBJ2-5; TRBD1 is a possible D gene (6 bases). The CDR3 runs 14 residues. Germline-derived CDR1 and CDR2 are SGHTA and FQGTGA. V was clipped by 3 bases and J by 3 bases, with 11 bases between them. CDR3 sequence reads: CASSLDRGKETQYF. In nucleotides, the CDR3 is TGTGCCAGCAGCTTGGACAGAGGAAAAGAGACCCAGTACTTC.

The chain employs TRBV11-3 and TRBJ2-1; 8 positions match TRBD2. Germline CDR1 SGHNT, CDR2 YENEEA. The CDR3 loop spans 14 amino acids. V trimming: 5 bases; J trimming: 10 bases; junction bases outside the gene matches: 10. CDR3 nucleotides: TGTGCCAGCAGCCCCAACCCCTTAGCGGGAGAGCAGTTCTTC. Translating gives CASSPNPLAGEQFF.